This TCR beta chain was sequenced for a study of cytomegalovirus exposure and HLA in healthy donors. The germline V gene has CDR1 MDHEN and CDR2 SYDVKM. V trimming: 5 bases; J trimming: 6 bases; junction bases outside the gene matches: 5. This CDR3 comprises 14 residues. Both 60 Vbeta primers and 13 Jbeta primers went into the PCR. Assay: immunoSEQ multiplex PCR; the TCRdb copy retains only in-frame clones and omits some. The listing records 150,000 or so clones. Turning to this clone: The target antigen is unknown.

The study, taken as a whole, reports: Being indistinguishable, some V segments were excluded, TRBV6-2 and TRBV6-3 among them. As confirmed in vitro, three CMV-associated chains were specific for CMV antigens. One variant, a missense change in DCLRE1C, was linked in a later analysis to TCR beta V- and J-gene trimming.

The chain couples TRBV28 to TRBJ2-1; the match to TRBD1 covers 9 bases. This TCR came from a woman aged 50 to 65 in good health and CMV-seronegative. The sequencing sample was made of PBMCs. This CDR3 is CASSLQGAGNEQFF. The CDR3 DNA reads TGTGCCAGCAGTCTACAGGGGGCGGGCAATGAGCAGTTCTTC.